This T cell receptor (beta chain) stems from a study of blood T cell repertoires in COVID-19. Assay: immunoSEQ multiplex PCR; the TCRdb copy retains only in-frame clones and omits some. The sample shows 90,000 to 100,000 clones, around 80% of them seen only once. The V segment lost 3 bases and the J segment 3 bases; nucleotides outside the gene matches: 2. Germline CDR1 reads LNHDA; CDR2 reads SQIVND (reference sequence). The CDR3 is 14 residues long. The TCR was taken from an older man with acute or convalescent COVID-19. The chain links TRBV19 to TRBJ2-1; TRBD1 matches at 7 bases. Source material: peripheral blood. The CDR3: CASSIGTDYNEQFF. CDR3 nucleotide sequence: TGTGCCAGTAGTATTGGGACAGACTACAATGAGCAGTTCTTC. The variable domain in full, completed from reference TRBV19 and TRBJ2-1, reads DGGITQSPKYLFRKEGQNVTLSCEQNLNHDAMYWYRQDPGQGLRLIYYSQIVNDFQKGDIAEGYSVSREKKESFPLTVTSAQKNPTAFYLCASSIGTDYNEQFFGPGTRLTVL.